The 14 T cell receptor beta chains listed next were all sequenced from one sample in a study of cytomegalovirus exposure and HLA in healthy donors. The primer mix had 60 Vbeta and 13 Jbeta primers. Sequenced by immunoSEQ multiplex PCR; TCRdb stores in-frame clones only, minus some. The sample records around 140,000 clones, 75% to 80% being singletons. Sequenced input: PBMCs. All receptors derive from a middle-aged woman in good health and CMV-seropositive.

V usage is TRBV18 and J usage is TRBJ2-3; D unresolved. Germline lookup yields CDR1 KGHSH and CDR2 LQKENI. This CDR3 contains 11 residues. With 3 bases removed from V and 4 bases from J, the gap between germline ends came to 2 bases. The CDR3 is CASSPADTQYF. As DNA, the CDR3 is TGTGCCAGCTCACCCGCAGATACGCAGTATTTT.

The genes are TRBV28 and TRBJ1-3; D is uncertain. The CDR3 is 14 residues long. Trimming left V 2 bases short and J 4 bases short, with 9 bases between. Germline V lookup: CDR1 MDHEN, CDR2 SYDVKM. The CDR3 coding sequence is TGTGCCAGCAGTTTAGCCGGGTCGGGAAACACCATATATTTT. Encoded protein: CASSLAGSGNTIYF.

The chain links TRBV5-1 to TRBJ2-3, with 7 bases identical to TRBD2. Trimming removed 4 bases from V and 4 bases from J; junction bases left unmatched: 9. The CDR3 contains 15 residues. Germline V CDR1 and CDR2: SGHRS, YFSETQ. This chain's CDR3 is CASSAGTSVADTQYF. The CDR3 nucleotides are TGCGCCAGCAGCGCGGGCACTAGCGTGGCAGATACGCAGTATTTT.

The rearrangement uses TRBV7-9 and TRBJ2-1, with D possibly being TRBD2 (5 bases). Trimming removed 3 bases from V and 4 bases from J, with 16 bases in between. CDR1 is SEHNR, CDR2 FQNEAQ, per germline (reference sequence). This CDR3 contains 16 residues. The CDR3 nucleotides read TGTGCCAGCAGCTTGGGTGAGACTAAATATTACAATGAGCAGTTCTTC. This translates into CASSLGETKYYNEQFF.

J is TRBJ2-3 and V is TRBV10-3; perhaps TRBD1 as D (6 bases). V dropped 6 bases and J dropped 5 bases, with 12 bases sitting between them. CDR3 size: 13 residues. Per the germline V gene, CDR1 is ENHRY and CDR2 is SYGVKD. CDR3 DNA: TGTGCCATCAGGGGGGCAGGCCTAGATACGCAGTATTTT. Its protein product is CAIRGAGLDTQYF.

The chain employs TRBV6-6 and TRBJ2-5; tentatively, D is TRBD1 (6 bases). V was clipped by 10 bases and J by 5 bases, with 14 bases between them. Germline CDR1 is MNHNY and CDR2 is SVGAGI (reference sequence). The CDR3 loop spans 12 amino acids. For the CDR3, the DNA is TGTGCCATTTCACAGGGTAGGGAGACCCAGTACTTC. Translating it yields CAISQGRETQYF.

This clone has a single count. The chain carries TRBV6-1 and TRBJ1-2; 7 bases are shared with TRBD1. Unmatched junction bases numbered 10, after V lost 2 bases and J lost 7 bases. The CDR3 runs 15 residues. Germline lookup yields CDR1 MNHNS and CDR2 SASEGT. In DNA form, the CDR3 reads TGTGCCAGCAGTGAATCCCCAGGGGGAAGACTTGGCTACACCTTC. Amino acid sequence: CASSESPGGRLGYTF.

The gene calls are TRBV28 and TRBJ2-7; D is ambiguous. This CDR3 region has 14 residues. Trimming took 3 bases from V and 4 from J, leaving 13 bases between them. Germline V lookup: CDR1 MDHEN, CDR2 SYDVKM. This chain's CDR3 is CASSFPPRTYEQYF. In DNA form, the CDR3 reads TGTGCCAGCAGTTTTCCACCCCGCACTTACGAGCAGTACTTC. Full variable domain (rest looked up from reference TRBV28 and TRBJ2-7): DVKVTQSSRYLVKRTGEKVFLECVQDMDHENMFWYRQDPGLGLRLIYFSYDVKMKEKGDIPEGYSVSREKKERFSLILESASTNQTSMYLCASSFPPRTYEQYFGPGTRLTVT.

J is TRBJ2-2 and V is TRBV5-1; 9 bases fit TRBD1. Germline loops: CDR1 SGHRS, CDR2 YFSETQ. CDR3 length: 15 amino acids. Trimming took 3 bases from V and 3 from J; bases not matched to a gene: 3. CDR3 region: CASSSGQGYTGELFF. CDR3 in DNA: TGCGCCAGCAGCTCGGGACAGGGATACACCGGGGAGCTGTTTTTT.

A few counts support this clone. The CDR3 DNA is TGTGCCAGCAGCCCAAGTCCCCTAGCGGGAGGCCACAATGAGCAGTTCTTC. As protein: CASSPSPLAGGHNEQFF. V gene TRBV7-9 combines with J gene TRBJ2-1; TRBD2 matches at 11 bases. With V trimmed by 5 bases and J by 5 bases, 11 bases remained unmatched. The CDR3 has 17 amino acids. Germline V gene lookup returns CDR1 SEHNR and CDR2 FQNEAQ (reference sequence).

The rearrangement uses TRBV27 and TRBJ1-1; TRBD1 is a possible D gene (6 bases). This CDR3 comprises 14 residues. V was pared by 5 bases and J by 7 bases, with 17 bases between. The germline V gene encodes CDR1 MNHEY and CDR2 SMNVEV (reference sequence). The CDR3 DNA sequence: TGTGCCAGCAGTACCCCCGCAGGGGCCAATGAAGCTTTCTTT. Its protein is CASSTPAGANEAFF.

The chain recombines TRBV2 with TRBJ1-4; 8 bases align to TRBD1. Germline CDR1 is SNHLY and CDR2 is FYNNEI. V trimming: 5 bases; J trimming: 14 bases; junction bases outside the gene matches: 7. This CDR3 spans 12 amino acids. CDR3 loop: CASSPGWDRLFF. CDR3 bases: TGTGCCAGCAGTCCAGGCTGGGACAGGCTGTTTTTT.

The rearrangement uses TRBV2 and TRBJ2-5; maybe TRBD1 (9 bases). CDR3 size: 15 residues. V was shortened by 8 bases and J by 2 bases, with 18 bases between the two germline ends. Germline lookup yields CDR1 SNHLY and CDR2 FYNNEI. The CDR3 region has the DNA TGTGCCAGCCGGGAGGGGACAGGGCTGCAAGAGACCCAGTACTTC. It encodes CASREGTGLQETQYF.

This chain uses TRBV6-1 with TRBJ2-4, with D possibly TRBD2 on 6 matching bases. The CDR3 is 14 residues long. Per germline, CDR1 MNHNS and CDR2 SASEGT. With 4 bases removed from V and 6 bases from J, the gap between germline ends came to 13 bases. The chain's CDR3 is CASSGSKGGNIQYF. The CDR3 nucleotides are TGTGCCAGCAGTGGCTCTAAGGGAGGAAACATTCAGTACTTC.